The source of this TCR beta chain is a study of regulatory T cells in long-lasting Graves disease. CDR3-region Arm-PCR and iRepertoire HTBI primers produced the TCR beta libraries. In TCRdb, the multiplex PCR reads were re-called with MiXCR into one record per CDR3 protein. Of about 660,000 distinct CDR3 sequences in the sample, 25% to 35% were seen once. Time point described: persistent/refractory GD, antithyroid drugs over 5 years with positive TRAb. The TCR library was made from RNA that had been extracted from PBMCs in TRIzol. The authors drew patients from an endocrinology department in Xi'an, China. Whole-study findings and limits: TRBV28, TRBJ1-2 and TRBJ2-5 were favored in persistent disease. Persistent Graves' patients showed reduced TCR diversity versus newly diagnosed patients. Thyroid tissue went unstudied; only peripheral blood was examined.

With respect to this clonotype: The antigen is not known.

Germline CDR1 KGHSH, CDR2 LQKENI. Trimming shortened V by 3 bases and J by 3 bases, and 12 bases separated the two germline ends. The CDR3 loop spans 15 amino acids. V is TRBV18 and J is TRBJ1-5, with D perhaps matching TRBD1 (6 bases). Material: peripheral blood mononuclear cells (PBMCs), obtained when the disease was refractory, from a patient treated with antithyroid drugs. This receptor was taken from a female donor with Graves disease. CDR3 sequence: CASSPATGPNQPQHF. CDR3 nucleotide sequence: TGTGCCAGCTCACCTGCGACAGGCCCCAATCAGCCCCAGCATTTT.